This entry describes one TCR beta chain. Its antigen is unidentified. Between the trimmed V and J ends, which lost 3 bases and 4 bases, there was a span of 6 bases. Germline assignment: CDR1 MDHEN and CDR2 SYDVKM. The CDR3 extends over 12 amino acids. The sample is drawn from a study of vaccination and CD4 T cells after COVID-19. Across the study: Overlapping peptides of the spike proteins of SARS-CoV-2, HCoV-NL63, HCoV-OC43 and HCoV-229E were used for cell stimulation.

At the Johns Hopkins FTIC core, DNA taken from cultured CD4+ T cells was sequenced by way of the Oncomine TCR Beta short-read assay. TCRdb recomputed calls from the PCR reads with MiXCR, one row per CDR3 protein. The sample comprises about 11,000 distinct CDR3 sequences, approximately 70% of which are singletons, and about an eighth rests with the top ten. Treatment indicated: 10-day PBMC culture with coronavirus spike peptide pools or control peptides (ViraFEST assay). Peptide pools at 8 to 10 ug/ml, together with 7.5 to 10 IU/ml IL-2, were added to cultures of some 1.9 million PBMCs per well. The source material was CD4+ T cells from blood, cultured in vitro. The V call is TRBV28, the J call TRBJ1-2, with D possibly matching TRBD1 (5 bases). The sequence was collected from a human donor who had recovered from COVID-19. This chain's CDR3 is CASSFGGYGYTF. For the CDR3, the DNA is TGTGCCAGCAGTTTCGGGGGCTATGGCTACACCTTC.